This is a list of T cell receptor beta chains from one sample in a study of blood T cell repertoires in COVID-19. TCRdb keeps only in-frame clones here, not all; method: immunoSEQ multiplex PCR. Of 150,000 to 200,000 clones listed, 89% are singletons. The sequencing input was PBMCs or T cells enriched from blood (not recorded which). The receptors come from a woman aged 40 to 50 with acute COVID-19. CDR3s include the opening cysteine and the closing phenylalanine or tryptophan. The D gene is left open where the match is weak. Expanded clones get a size class; other rows say once, few or many, or leave the size out.

clone_size: -
v_call: TRBV7-9
j_call: TRBJ2-7
d_call: TRBD2
cdr3_aa: CASSRTGLDIYEQYF
cdr3_nt: TGTGCCAGCAGCCGCACGGGACTAGATATCTACGAGCAGTACTTC

clone_size: -
v_call: TRBV7-9
j_call: TRBJ1-2
d_call: -
cdr3_aa: CASSLVLGGDGYTF
cdr3_nt: TGTGCCAGCAGCTTAGTGCTGGGAGGGGATGGCTACACCTTC

clone_size: once
v_call: TRBV7-3
j_call: TRBJ2-5
d_call: -
cdr3_aa: CASSPTYQETQYF
cdr3_nt: TGTGCCAGCAGCCCTACTTACCAAGAGACCCAGTACTTC

clone_size: once
v_call: TRBV7-9
j_call: TRBJ1-2
d_call: TRBD1
cdr3_aa: CASRGTPDRGPRANYGYTF
cdr3_nt: TGTGCCAGCAGAGGTACTCCGGACAGGGGGCCTAGAGCTAACTATGGCTACACCTTC

clone_size: -
v_call: TRBV5-1
j_call: TRBJ2-7
d_call: -
cdr3_aa: CASSPRDTSYEQYF
cdr3_nt: TGCGCCAGCAGCCCTCGGGACACCTCCTACGAGCAGTACTTC

clone_size: -
v_call: TRBV12-5
j_call: TRBJ2-1
d_call: TRBD2
cdr3_aa: CASGSGTSGGSEQFF
cdr3_nt: TGTGCTAGTGGCTCCGGGACTAGCGGGGGGAGTGAGCAGTTCTTC

clone_size: -
v_call: TRBV30
j_call: TRBJ2-1
d_call: TRBD1
cdr3_aa: CAWGRDRGPTSPYNEQFF
cdr3_nt: TGTGCCTGGGGCCGGGACAGGGGTCCCACCTCGCCCTACAATGAGCAGTTCTTC

clone_size: -
v_call: TRBV4-1
j_call: TRBJ2-7
d_call: TRBD1
cdr3_aa: CASSQATGGLDEQYF
cdr3_nt: TGCGCCAGCAGCCAGGCGACAGGGGGTCTGGACGAGCAGTACTTC

clone_size: -
v_call: TRBV5-5
j_call: TRBJ2-7
d_call: -
cdr3_aa: CASSLAAGLEQYF
cdr3_nt: TGTGCCAGCAGCTTGGCCGCAGGGCTCGAGCAGTACTTC

clone_size: once
v_call: TRBV6-2/TRBV6-3
j_call: TRBJ1-2
d_call: TRBD1
cdr3_aa: CASSDRGRNYGYTF
cdr3_nt: TGTGCCAGCAGTGACAGGGGGCGTAACTATGGCTACACCTTC

clone_size: -
v_call: TRBV25-1
j_call: TRBJ2-7
d_call: -
cdr3_aa: CASSAVFSYEQYF
cdr3_nt: TGTGCCAGCAGTGCTGTTTTCTCCTACGAGCAGTACTTC

clone_size: -
v_call: TRBV21-1
j_call: TRBJ1-5
d_call: -
cdr3_aa: CASSRDWVRDNQPQHF
cdr3_nt: TGTGCCAGCAGCAGAGACTGGGTGAGGGACAATCAGCCCCAGCATTTT

clone_size: -
v_call: TRBV19
j_call: TRBJ1-1
d_call: TRBD1
cdr3_aa: CASSTGGQVRSTEAFF
cdr3_nt: TGTGCCAGTAGCACAGGGGGCCAGGTTAGGAGCACTGAAGCTTTCTTT

clone_size: -
v_call: TRBV11-1
j_call: TRBJ1-1
d_call: -
cdr3_aa: CASSLWGRATFF
cdr3_nt: TGTGCCAGCAGCTTATGGGGCAGAGCTACTTTCTTT

clone_size: -
v_call: TRBV5-8
j_call: TRBJ1-2
d_call: -
cdr3_aa: CASSLWGQRRQGYTF
cdr3_nt: TGTGCCAGCAGCTTGTGGGGGCAGCGACGGCAGGGCTACACCTTC

clone_size: -
v_call: TRBV9
j_call: TRBJ2-1
d_call: -
cdr3_aa: CASSVAGGGQFNEQFF
cdr3_nt: TGTGCCAGCAGCGTAGCGGGGGGGGGACAGTTCAATGAGCAGTTCTTC

clone_size: -
v_call: TRBV5-5
j_call: TRBJ2-7
d_call: -
cdr3_aa: CASSLAMGFYEQYF
cdr3_nt: TGTGCCAGCAGCTTGGCTATGGGCTTCTACGAGCAGTACTTC

clone_size: once
v_call: TRBV30
j_call: TRBJ1-5
d_call: TRBD1
cdr3_aa: CAWSAGTGDQPQHF
cdr3_nt: TGTGCCTGGAGCGCCGGGACAGGAGACCAGCCCCAGCATTTT

clone_size: -
v_call: TRBV5-1
j_call: TRBJ2-5
d_call: -
cdr3_aa: CASSLAKAFETQYF
cdr3_nt: TGCGCCAGCAGCTTGGCTAAAGCTTTTGAGACCCAGTACTTC

clone_size: once
v_call: TRBV7-9
j_call: TRBJ2-5
d_call: TRBD2
cdr3_aa: CASSLAGGEEETQYF
cdr3_nt: TGTGCCAGCAGCTTAGCCGGGGGGGAGGAGGAGACCCAGTACTTC

clone_size: -
v_call: TRBV7-9
j_call: TRBJ2-5
d_call: TRBD2
cdr3_aa: CASSFISGKETQYF
cdr3_nt: TGTGCCAGCAGCTTTATAAGCGGGAAAGAGACCCAGTACTTC

clone_size: -
v_call: TRBV7-8
j_call: TRBJ1-5
d_call: -
cdr3_aa: CASSLREGRGQPQHF
cdr3_nt: TGTGCCAGCAGCCTCCGGGAGGGAAGGGGCCAGCCCCAGCATTTT

clone_size: -
v_call: TRBV19
j_call: TRBJ1-4
d_call: TRBD1
cdr3_aa: CASSARQGYNEKLFF
cdr3_nt: TGTGCCAGTAGTGCCCGACAGGGCTATAATGAAAAACTGTTTTTT

clone_size: -
v_call: TRBV6-5
j_call: TRBJ2-7
d_call: -
cdr3_aa: CASSYSDGGHEQYF
cdr3_nt: TGTGCCAGCAGTTACTCTGACGGGGGGCACGAGCAGTACTTC

clone_size: -
v_call: TRBV11-2
j_call: TRBJ2-1
d_call: TRBD2
cdr3_aa: CASSSIRAGGYNEQFF
cdr3_nt: TGTGCCAGCAGCTCAATTAGAGCGGGGGGGTACAATGAGCAGTTCTTC

clone_size: -
v_call: TRBV4-1
j_call: TRBJ2-7
d_call: -
cdr3_aa: CASSLLGGDEQYF
cdr3_nt: TGCGCCAGCAGCCTTTTAGGGGGGGACGAGCAGTACTTC

clone_size: -
v_call: TRBV4-3
j_call: TRBJ1-4
d_call: -
cdr3_aa: CASSQVLLITAHEKLFF
cdr3_nt: TGCGCCAGCAGCCAAGTCCTCCTAATAACCGCCCATGAAAAACTGTTTTTT

clone_size: -
v_call: TRBV7-9
j_call: TRBJ2-7
d_call: TRBD1
cdr3_aa: CASSLPRTGDYSYEQYF
cdr3_nt: TGTGCCAGCAGCTTACCTCGGACAGGGGACTACTCCTACGAGCAGTACTTC

clone_size: -
v_call: TRBV7-8
j_call: TRBJ1-2
d_call: -
cdr3_aa: CASSSLTGGGYTF
cdr3_nt: TGTGCCAGCAGCTCACTGACGGGAGGTGGCTACACCTTC

clone_size: few
v_call: TRBV5-1
j_call: TRBJ1-2
d_call: TRBD1
cdr3_aa: CASSLTGTANYGYTF
cdr3_nt: TGCGCCAGCAGCTTGACCGGGACAGCTAACTATGGCTACACCTTC

clone_size: -
v_call: TRBV7-8
j_call: TRBJ1-3
d_call: -
cdr3_aa: CASSLQASSSGNTIYF
cdr3_nt: TGTGCCAGCAGCCTCCAAGCGTCAAGCTCTGGAAACACCATATATTTT

clone_size: -
v_call: TRBV7-9
j_call: TRBJ2-3
d_call: -
cdr3_aa: CASSLGAPPYTQYF
cdr3_nt: TGTGCCAGCAGCTTGGGAGCCCCTCCTTATACGCAGTATTTT

clone_size: -
v_call: TRBV19
j_call: TRBJ2-3
d_call: TRBD1
cdr3_aa: CASSMEDRGTQYF
cdr3_nt: TGTGCCAGTAGTATGGAGGACAGGGGCACGCAGTATTTT

clone_size: -
v_call: TRBV11-2
j_call: TRBJ2-5
d_call: -
cdr3_aa: CASSLILGAETQYF
cdr3_nt: TGTGCCAGCAGCTTAATCCTTGGGGCAGAGACCCAGTACTTC

clone_size: -
v_call: TRBV11-2
j_call: TRBJ2-3
d_call: -
cdr3_aa: CASSLPTGADTQYF
cdr3_nt: TGTGCCAGCAGCCTGCCAACGGGGGCAGATACGCAGTATTTT

clone_size: -
v_call: TRBV11-2
j_call: TRBJ2-5
d_call: TRBD2
cdr3_aa: CASSYWDSTGGETQYF
cdr3_nt: TGTGCCAGCAGCTATTGGGACTCCACGGGGGGAGAGACCCAGTACTTC

clone_size: -
v_call: TRBV29-1
j_call: TRBJ1-3
d_call: -
cdr3_aa: CSVAESGNTIYF
cdr3_nt: TGCAGCGTTGCGGAGTCTGGAAACACCATATATTTT

clone_size: -
v_call: TRBV28
j_call: TRBJ1-1
d_call: -
cdr3_aa: CASSLWGGPAMNTEAFF
cdr3_nt: TGTGCCAGCAGTTTATGGGGAGGGCCAGCCATGAACACTGAAGCTTTCTTT

clone_size: -
v_call: TRBV28
j_call: TRBJ1-2
d_call: TRBD1
cdr3_aa: CASSSGGTGGDGYTF
cdr3_nt: TGTGCCAGCAGTTCCGGGGGGACAGGGGGCGATGGCTACACCTTC